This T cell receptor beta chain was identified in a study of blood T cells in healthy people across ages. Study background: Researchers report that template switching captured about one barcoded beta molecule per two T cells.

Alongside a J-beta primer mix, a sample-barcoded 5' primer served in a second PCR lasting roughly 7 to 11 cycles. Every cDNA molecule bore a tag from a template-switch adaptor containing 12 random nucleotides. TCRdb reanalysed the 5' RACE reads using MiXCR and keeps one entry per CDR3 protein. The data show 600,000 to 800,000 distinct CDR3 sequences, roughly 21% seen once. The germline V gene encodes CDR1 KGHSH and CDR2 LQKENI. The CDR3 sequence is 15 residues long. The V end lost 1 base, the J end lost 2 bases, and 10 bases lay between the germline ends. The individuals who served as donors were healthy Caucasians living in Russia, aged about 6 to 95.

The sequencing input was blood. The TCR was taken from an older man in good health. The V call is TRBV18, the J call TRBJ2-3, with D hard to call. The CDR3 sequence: CASSPQSGSTDTQYF. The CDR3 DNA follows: TGTGCCAGCTCACCACAATCCGGGTCCACAGATACGCAGTATTTT. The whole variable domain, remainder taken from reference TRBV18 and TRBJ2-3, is NAGVMQNPRHLVRRRGQEARLRCSPMKGHSHVYWYRQLPEEGLKFMVYLQKENIIDESGMPKERFSAEFPKEGPSILRIQQVVRGDSAAYFCASSPQSGSTDTQYFGPGTRLTVL.